This record concerns one T cell receptor beta chain sequence. This sample was included in a study of monozygotic twins with inflammatory bowel disease. This CDR3 has 14 residues. The germline V gene encodes CDR1 SNHLY and CDR2 FYNNEI. TCRdb derives one entry per CDR3 protein from the 5' RACE reads, leaving out DNA. In all, the sample yields over 130,000 distinct CDR3 sequences. The clonotype comes from a human donor with ulcerative colitis or Crohn's disease, or a healthy co-twin of an affected twin (not recorded which). Source material: blood. This chain links TRBV2 with TRBJ1-5; TCRdb proposes TRBD1, but this gene call is untestable without DNA. This CDR3 is CASSGPGGNQPQHF.